Listed here are 17 T cell receptor beta chains from one sample, sequenced in a study of blood T cell repertoires in COVID-19. Clones were read by immunoSEQ multiplex PCR, and TCRdb kept only the in-frame ones, dropping some. This sample has 250,000 to 300,000 clones, with 88% found just once. Source material: peripheral blood. The receptors were sampled from a woman younger than 45 with COVID-19, enrolled during active disease.

The chain carries TRBV5-1 and TRBJ2-7; the D gene is possibly TRBD1 (5 bases). CDR3 length: 14 residues. Between the trimmed V and J ends, which lost 0 bases and 5 bases, there was a span of 12 bases. CDR1 is SGHRS and CDR2 is YFSETQ in the germline V gene. The CDR3 DNA reads TGCGCCAGCAGCTTGGGGCAGGGTGGCGACGAGCAGTACTTC. Translation: CASSLGQGGDEQYF.

The V gene is TRBV7-8, the J gene TRBJ1-3; D perhaps matches TRBD1 (5 bases). The CDR3 spans 14 residues. V gave up 3 bases and J gave up 4 bases, with 10 bases separating them. Germline-derived CDR1 and CDR2 are SGHVS and FQNEAQ. Here the CDR3 DNA reads TGTGCCAGCAGCTTCTTGACAGAAGGAAACACCATATATTTT. Encoded protein: CASSFLTEGNTIYF.

The V and J genes are TRBV30 and TRBJ2-3; maybe TRBD2 (6 bases). V was clipped by 3 bases and J by 7 bases, with 14 bases between them. This CDR3 comprises 13 residues. Germline lookup yields CDR1 GTSNPN and CDR2 SVGIG (reference sequence). The CDR3 DNA reads as TGTGCCTGGAGCCCGACTAGTTCCCATACGCAGTATTTT. Amino acid sequence: CAWSPTSSHTQYF.

This sequence joins TRBV24-1 and TRBJ2-2, with a possible D match to TRBD1 (5 bases). The CDR3 spans 12 residues. Trimming removed 9 bases from V and 1 base from J, with 5 bases in between. The germline gives CDR1 KGHDR, CDR2 SFDVKD. The CDR3 DNA reads as TGTGCCACCGGACAGAACACCGGGGAGCTGTTTTTT. Protein product: CATGQNTGELFF.

The V and J genes are TRBV20-1 and TRBJ2-7, with 9 positions matching TRBD1. The CDR3 runs 14 residues. Unmatched junction bases numbered 4, after V lost 3 bases and J lost 1 base. Germline V gives CDR1 DFQATT, CDR2 SNEGSKA (reference sequence). This chain's CDR3 is CSASKTGGSYEQYF. The DNA for the CDR3 is TGCAGTGCTAGTAAGACAGGGGGGTCCTACGAGCAGTACTTC.

The V gene is TRBV12-5, the J gene TRBJ2-2; perhaps TRBD1 as D (5 bases). The CDR3 is 14 amino acids. The germline V and J ends were trimmed by 5 bases and 6 bases, with 13 bases remaining between them. Germline-derived CDR1 and CDR2 are LGHNT and FRNRAP. Here the CDR3 reads CASGLGAGSGELFF. Written as DNA, the CDR3 is TGTGCTAGTGGTCTAGGGGCCGGGTCCGGGGAGCTGTTTTTT.

The chain is built from TRBV7-3 and TRBJ2-3; the match to TRBD1 covers 8 bases. This CDR3 contains 15 residues. With V trimmed by 2 bases and J by 0 bases, 1 base remained unmatched. The V gene's germline CDR1 is SGHTA and CDR2 FQGTGA. The CDR3, as DNA: TGTGCCAGCAGCTTACAGGGGGCGAGCACAGATACGCAGTATTTT. Translating gives CASSLQGASTDTQYF.

This rearrangement joins TRBV6-5 to TRBJ1-5; 8 bases map to TRBD1. Germline CDR1 and CDR2: MNHEY and SVGAGI. J lost 6 bases, V lost 4 bases, and 8 bases had no gene match. The CDR3 runs 15 residues. The chain's CDR3 is CASSSEGQGSQPQHF. Here the CDR3 DNA reads TGTGCCAGCAGTTCCGAAGGACAGGGAAGTCAGCCCCAGCATTTT.

The CDR3: CAWSVSGSGADTQYF. CDR3 DNA: TGTGCCTGGAGTGTAAGCGGGAGTGGGGCAGATACGCAGTATTTT. V is TRBV30 and J is TRBJ2-3; 8 bases are shared with TRBD2. V was clipped by 0 bases and J by 4 bases; unmatched bases: 6. Per germline, CDR1 GTSNPN and CDR2 SVGIG (reference sequence). This CDR3 contains 15 residues.

The chain couples TRBV27 to TRBJ2-1, with TRBD2 matching 9 bases. V lost 4 bases to trimming and J lost 7 bases; unmatched junction nucleotides: 11. CDR3 length: 16 residues. Germline V CDR1 and CDR2: MNHEY, SMNVEV (reference sequence). CDR3 residues: CASSSVGVAGVNEQFF. CDR3 nucleotide sequence: TGTGCCAGCAGTTCTGTCGGGGTAGCGGGAGTAAATGAGCAGTTCTTC.

The gene calls are TRBV5-6 and TRBJ1-5; unclear D gene. V was clipped by 5 bases and J by 3 bases, with 6 bases between them. This CDR3 comprises 12 residues. The V gene's germline CDR1 is SGHDT and CDR2 YYEEEE. The chain's CDR3 is CASSQNNQPQHF. The CDR3 nucleotides read TGTGCCAGCAGTCAGAACAATCAGCCCCAGCATTTT.

The chain recombines TRBV19 with TRBJ2-7, with D perhaps TRBD2 (6 bases). Trimming took 1 base from V and 1 from J, leaving 11 bases between them. The CDR3 totals 15 residues. The germline V gene has CDR1 LNHDA and CDR2 SQIVND (reference sequence). Written as DNA, the CDR3 is TGTGCCAGTAGTATAGTGGCTAGCGCTTCCTACGAGCAGTACTTC. It is translated as CASSIVASASYEQYF. Full variable domain (remainder filled in from reference TRBV19 and TRBJ2-7): DGGITQSPKYLFRKEGQNVTLSCEQNLNHDAMYWYRQDPGQGLRLIYYSQIVNDFQKGDIAEGYSVSREKKESFPLTVTSAQKNPTAFYLCASSIVASASYEQYFGPGTRLTVT.

V is TRBV19 and J is TRBJ2-7; 10 positions match TRBD2. Germline-derived CDR1 and CDR2 are LNHDA and SQIVND (reference sequence). This CDR3 region has 15 residues. Trimming took 5 bases from V and 2 from J; bases not matched to a gene: 6. The CDR3 loop is CASSSWTSGTYEQYF. CDR3 bases: TGTGCCAGTAGTTCTTGGACTAGCGGAACCTACGAGCAGTACTTC.

With regard to this clone: The same CDR3 also results from other DNA sequences found in this sample. The rearrangement uses TRBV20-1 and TRBJ1-1, with a tentative D call TRBD1 (5 bases). Trimming left V 3 bases short and J 5 bases short, with 7 bases between. Germline V gene sequence: CDR1 DFQATT, CDR2 SNEGSKA (reference sequence). The CDR3 runs to 11 residues. This CDR3 reads CSASRQTEAFF. CDR3 in DNA: TGCAGTGCTAGCAGACAGACTGAAGCTTTCTTT.

The chain has TRBV27 and TRBJ1-2, with 10 bases fitting TRBD1. CDR3 length: 15 residues. Germline V gives CDR1 MNHEY, CDR2 SMNVEV (reference sequence). With V trimmed by 0 bases and J by 6 bases, 4 bases remained unmatched. The CDR3 region has the DNA TGTGCCAGCAGTTTATCGCGACAGGGGGCCAATGGCTACACCTTC. Amino acids: CASSLSRQGANGYTF.

The rearrangement joins TRBV28 to TRBJ2-7; 8 nucleotides align to TRBD1. CDR1 and CDR2 from the germline V gene are MDHEN and SYDVKM. V trimming: 4 bases; J trimming: 3 bases; junction bases outside the gene matches: 5. This CDR3 is built from 14 residues. CDR3 sequence reads: CASSSAGQGYEQYF. CDR3 in DNA: TGTGCCAGCAGTTCCGCCGGACAGGGCTACGAGCAGTACTTC.

The CDR3 DNA reads TGTGCCAGCAGCCCTCGGGCCGGGGAAGATACGCAGTATTTT. Protein: CASSPRAGEDTQYF. The chain joins TRBV9 to TRBJ2-3, with a weak D call TRBD2 (5 bases). The V and J ends lost 4 bases and 5 bases respectively, with 14 bases between them. Germline V gives CDR1 SGDLS, CDR2 YYNGEE. The CDR3 contains 14 residues.